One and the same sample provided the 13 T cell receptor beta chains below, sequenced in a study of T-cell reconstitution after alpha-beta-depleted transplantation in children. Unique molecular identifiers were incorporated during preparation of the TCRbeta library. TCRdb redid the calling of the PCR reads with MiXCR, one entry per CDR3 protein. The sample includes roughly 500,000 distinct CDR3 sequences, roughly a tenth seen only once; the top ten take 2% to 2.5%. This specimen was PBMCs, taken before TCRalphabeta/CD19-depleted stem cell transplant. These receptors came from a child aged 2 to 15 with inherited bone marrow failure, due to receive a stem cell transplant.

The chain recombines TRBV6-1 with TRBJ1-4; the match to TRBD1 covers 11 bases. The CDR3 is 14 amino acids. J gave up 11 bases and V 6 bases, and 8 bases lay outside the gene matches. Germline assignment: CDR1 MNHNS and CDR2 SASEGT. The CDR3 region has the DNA TGTGCCAGCAGCTCGGGACAGGGGGTAGGGAAACTGTTTTTT. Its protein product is CASSSGQGVGKLFF.

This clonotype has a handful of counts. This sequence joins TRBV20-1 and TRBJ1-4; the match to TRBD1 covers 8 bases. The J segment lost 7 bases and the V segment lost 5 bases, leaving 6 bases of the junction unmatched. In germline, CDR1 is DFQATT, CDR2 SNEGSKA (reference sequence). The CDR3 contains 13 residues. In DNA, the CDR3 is TGCAGTGCTTGGACAGGGCTGGGTGAAAAACTGTTTTTT. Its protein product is CSAWTGLGEKLFF.

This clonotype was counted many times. CDR3 bases: TGTGCCAGCAGTTTGGGGGTTACACATACGCAGTATTTT. Encoded protein: CASSLGVTHTQYF. V usage is TRBV27 and J usage is TRBJ2-3; D may match TRBD1 or TRBD2 (5 bases each). With 3 bases removed from V and 7 bases from J, the gap between germline ends came to 11 bases. The V gene's germline CDR1 is MNHEY and CDR2 SMNVEV (reference sequence). CDR3 size: 13 residues.

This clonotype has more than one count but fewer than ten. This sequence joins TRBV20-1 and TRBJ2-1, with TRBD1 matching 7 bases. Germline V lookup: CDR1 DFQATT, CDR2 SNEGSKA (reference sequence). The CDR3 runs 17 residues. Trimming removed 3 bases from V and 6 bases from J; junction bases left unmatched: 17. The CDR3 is CSASDDRVRGFGNEQFF. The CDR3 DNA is TGCAGTGCTAGCGATGACAGGGTCCGGGGCTTCGGCAATGAGCAGTTCTTC.

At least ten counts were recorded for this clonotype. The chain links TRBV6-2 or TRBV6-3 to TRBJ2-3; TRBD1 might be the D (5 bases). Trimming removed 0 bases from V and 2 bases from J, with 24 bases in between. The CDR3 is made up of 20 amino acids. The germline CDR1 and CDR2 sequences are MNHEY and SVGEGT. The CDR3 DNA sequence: TGTGCCAGCAGTTACTCAGTTCGTATAGGACACACACCATCCACAGATACGCAGTATTTT. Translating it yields CASSYSVRIGHTPSTDTQYF.

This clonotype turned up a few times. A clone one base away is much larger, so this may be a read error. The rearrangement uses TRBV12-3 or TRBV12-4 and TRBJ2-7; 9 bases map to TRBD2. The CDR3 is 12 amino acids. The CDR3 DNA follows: TGTGCCAGCAGTTTACCTGGTGGGCGGGAGGGATTC. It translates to CASSLPGGREGF.

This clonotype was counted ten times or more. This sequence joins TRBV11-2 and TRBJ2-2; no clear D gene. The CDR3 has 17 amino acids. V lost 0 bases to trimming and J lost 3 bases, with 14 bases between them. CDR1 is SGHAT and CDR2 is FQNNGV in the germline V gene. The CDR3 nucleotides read TGTGCCAGCAGCTTAGACGTGATATCTGCTCACACCGGGGAGCTGTTTTTT. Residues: CASSLDVISAHTGELFF.

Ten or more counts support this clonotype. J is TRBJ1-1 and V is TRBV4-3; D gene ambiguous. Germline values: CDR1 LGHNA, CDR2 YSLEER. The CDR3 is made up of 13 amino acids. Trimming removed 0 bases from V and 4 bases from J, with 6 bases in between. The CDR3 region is CASSQEEGTEAFF. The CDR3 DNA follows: TGCGCCAGCAGCCAAGAGGAGGGCACTGAAGCTTTCTTT.

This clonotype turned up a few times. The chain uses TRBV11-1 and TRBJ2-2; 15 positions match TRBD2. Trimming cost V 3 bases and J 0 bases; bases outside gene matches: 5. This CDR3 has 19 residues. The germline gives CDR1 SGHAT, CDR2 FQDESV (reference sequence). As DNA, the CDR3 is TGTGCCAGCAGCTTCCCGGGACTAGCGGGAGGATCGAACACCGGGGAGCTGTTTTTT. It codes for CASSFPGLAGGSNTGELFF.

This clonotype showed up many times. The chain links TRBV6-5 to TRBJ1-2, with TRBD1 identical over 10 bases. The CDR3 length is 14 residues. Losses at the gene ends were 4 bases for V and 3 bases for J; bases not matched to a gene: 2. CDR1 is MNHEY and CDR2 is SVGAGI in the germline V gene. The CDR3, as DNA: TGTGCCAGCAGTTCGGGACAGGGGCACTATGGCTACACCTTC. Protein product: CASSSGQGHYGYTF.

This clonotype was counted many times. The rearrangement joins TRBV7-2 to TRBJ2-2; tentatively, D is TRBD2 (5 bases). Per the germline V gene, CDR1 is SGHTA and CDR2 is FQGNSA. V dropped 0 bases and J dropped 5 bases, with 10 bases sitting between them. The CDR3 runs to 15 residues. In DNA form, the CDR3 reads TGTGCCAGCAGCTTAGCGGGAGTCTATACCGGGGAGCTGTTTTTT. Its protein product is CASSLAGVYTGELFF.

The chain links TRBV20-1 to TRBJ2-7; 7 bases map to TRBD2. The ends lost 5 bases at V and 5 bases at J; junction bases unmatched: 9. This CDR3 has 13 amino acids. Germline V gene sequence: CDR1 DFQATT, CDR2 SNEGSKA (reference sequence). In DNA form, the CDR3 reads TGCAGTGCTGGGGGACTAAAGTTCCACGAGCAGTACTTC. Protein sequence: CSAGGLKFHEQYF.

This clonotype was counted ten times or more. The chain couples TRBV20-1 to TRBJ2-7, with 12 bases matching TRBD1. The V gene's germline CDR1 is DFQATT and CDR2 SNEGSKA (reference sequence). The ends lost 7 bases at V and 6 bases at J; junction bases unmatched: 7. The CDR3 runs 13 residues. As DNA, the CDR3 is TGCAGTGTCCCGGGACAGGGGGCCAGCGAGCAGTACTTC. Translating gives CSVPGQGASEQYF.